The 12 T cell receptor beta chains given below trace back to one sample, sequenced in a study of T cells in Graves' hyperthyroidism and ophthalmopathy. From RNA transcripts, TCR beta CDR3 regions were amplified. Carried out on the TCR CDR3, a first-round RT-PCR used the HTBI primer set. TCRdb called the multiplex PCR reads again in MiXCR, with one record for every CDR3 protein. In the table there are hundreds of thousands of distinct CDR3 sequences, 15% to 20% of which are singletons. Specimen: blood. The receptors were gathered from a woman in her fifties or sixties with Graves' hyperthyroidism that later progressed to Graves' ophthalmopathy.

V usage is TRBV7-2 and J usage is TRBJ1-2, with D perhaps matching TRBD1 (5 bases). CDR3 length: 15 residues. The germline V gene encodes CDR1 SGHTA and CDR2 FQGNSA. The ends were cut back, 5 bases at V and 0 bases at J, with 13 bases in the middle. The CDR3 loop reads CASSIDSEANYGYTF. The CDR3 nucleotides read TGTGCCAGCAGCATAGACAGCGAAGCTAACTATGGCTACACCTTC.

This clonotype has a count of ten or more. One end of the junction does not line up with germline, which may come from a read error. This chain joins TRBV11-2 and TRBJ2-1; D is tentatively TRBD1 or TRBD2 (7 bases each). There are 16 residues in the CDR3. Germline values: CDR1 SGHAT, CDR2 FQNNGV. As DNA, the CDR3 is TGTGCCGGCAGTTCGGGGGGCGGGACAGTGCCCAGTGAGCAGTTCTTC. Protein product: CAGSSGGGTVPSEQFF.

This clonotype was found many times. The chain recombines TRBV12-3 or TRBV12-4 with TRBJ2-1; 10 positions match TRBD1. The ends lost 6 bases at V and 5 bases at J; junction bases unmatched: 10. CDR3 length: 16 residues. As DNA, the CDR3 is TGTGCCAGCAGCCTAGGGGGGACAGGGGCTGACAATGAGCAGTTCTTC. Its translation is CASSLGGTGADNEQFF.

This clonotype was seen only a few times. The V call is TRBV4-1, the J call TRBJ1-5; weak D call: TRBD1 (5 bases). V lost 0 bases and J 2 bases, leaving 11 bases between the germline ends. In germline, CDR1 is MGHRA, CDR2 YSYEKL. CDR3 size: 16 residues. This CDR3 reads CASSQDQGVGNQPQHF. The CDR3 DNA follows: TGCGCCAGCAGCCAAGATCAAGGGGTGGGCAATCAGCCCCAGCATTTT.

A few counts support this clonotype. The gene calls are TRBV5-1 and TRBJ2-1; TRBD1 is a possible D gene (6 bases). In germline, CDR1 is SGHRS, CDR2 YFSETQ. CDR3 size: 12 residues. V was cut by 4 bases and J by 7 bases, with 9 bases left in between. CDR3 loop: CASSRDMNEQFF. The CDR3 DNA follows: TGCGCCAGCAGCAGGGACATGAATGAGCAGTTCTTC.

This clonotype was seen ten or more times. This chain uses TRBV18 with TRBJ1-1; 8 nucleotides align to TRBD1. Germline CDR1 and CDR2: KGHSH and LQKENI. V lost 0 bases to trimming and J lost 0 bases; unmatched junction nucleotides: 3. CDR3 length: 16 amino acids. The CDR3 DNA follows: TGTGCCAGCTCACCACCAAGGACAGGGATGAACACTGAAGCTTTCTTT. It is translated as CASSPPRTGMNTEAFF.

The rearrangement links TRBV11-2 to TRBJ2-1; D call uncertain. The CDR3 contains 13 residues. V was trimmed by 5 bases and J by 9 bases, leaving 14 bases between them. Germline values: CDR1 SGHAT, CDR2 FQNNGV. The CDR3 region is CASSLLGLGEQFF. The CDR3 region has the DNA TGTGCCAGCAGCCTACTGGGGTTGGGTGAGCAGTTCTTC.

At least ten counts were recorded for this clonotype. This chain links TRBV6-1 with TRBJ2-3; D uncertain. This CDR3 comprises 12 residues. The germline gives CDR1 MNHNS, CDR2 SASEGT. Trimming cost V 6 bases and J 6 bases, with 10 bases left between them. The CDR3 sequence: CASRSSLDTQYF. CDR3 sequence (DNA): TGTGCCAGCAGGTCTTCTTTGGATACGCAGTATTTT.

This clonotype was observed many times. The CDR3 sequence is CSVEANTKAFF. The CDR3 DNA reads TGCAGCGTTGAAGCCAATACGAAAGCTTTCTTT. The chain links TRBV29-1 to TRBJ1-1, with D unclear. This CDR3 contains 11 residues. CDR1 and CDR2 from the germline V gene are SQVTM and ANQGSEA. V lost 1 base to trimming and J lost 9 bases, with 9 bases between them.

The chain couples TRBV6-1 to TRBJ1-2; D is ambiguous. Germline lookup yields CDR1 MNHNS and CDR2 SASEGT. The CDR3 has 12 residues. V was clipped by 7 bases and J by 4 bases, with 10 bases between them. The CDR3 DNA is TGTGCCAGCAAAGGAGAAAGCTATGGCTACACCTTC. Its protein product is CASKGESYGYTF.

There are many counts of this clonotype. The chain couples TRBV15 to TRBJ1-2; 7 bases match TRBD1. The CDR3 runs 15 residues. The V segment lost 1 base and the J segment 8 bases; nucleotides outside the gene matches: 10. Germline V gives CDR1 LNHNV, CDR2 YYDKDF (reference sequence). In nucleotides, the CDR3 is TGTGCCACCAGCAGAGGACAGGGCCCCCTAGTAGGCTACACCTTC. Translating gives CATSRGQGPLVGYTF.

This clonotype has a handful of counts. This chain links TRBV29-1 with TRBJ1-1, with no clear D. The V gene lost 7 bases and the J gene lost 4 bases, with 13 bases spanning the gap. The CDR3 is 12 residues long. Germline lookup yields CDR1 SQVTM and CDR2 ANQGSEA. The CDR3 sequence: CSAKRLGTEAFF. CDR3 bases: TGCAGCGCCAAACGGTTGGGCACTGAAGCTTTCTTT.